The 14 T cell receptor beta chains below come from one sample, sequenced in a study of regulatory T cells in long-lasting Graves disease. The time point is: newly diagnosed GD, antithyroid drugs for less than 3 months. The authors made the TCR library using RNA they extracted from PBMCs. Sequencing libraries for TCR beta were prepared with iRepertoire HTBI primers and Arm-PCR of CDR3 regions. A single record per CDR3 protein comes from TCRdb applying MiXCR to the multiplex PCR reads. The sample holds 200,000 to 250,000 distinct CDR3 sequences, 20% to 25% seen once. The specimen was peripheral blood mononuclear cells (PBMCs), collected at new diagnosis, from a patient treated with antithyroid drugs. These receptors originate from a female donor with Graves disease.

This clonotype was recorded many times. The chain couples TRBV20-1 to TRBJ2-5; 8 nucleotides line up with TRBD2. The CDR3 sequence is 15 residues long. Germline V gene sequence: CDR1 DFQATT, CDR2 SNEGSKA (reference sequence). The V segment lost 0 bases and the J segment 7 bases; nucleotides outside the gene matches: 10. The CDR3 DNA reads TGCAGTGCTAGAGACCCCGGGGGGGGACTTGGGACCCAGTACTTC. It specifies CSARDPGGGLGTQYF.

Ten or more counts support this clonotype. One base away lies a much larger clone, so this may be a sequencing read error. V gene TRBV2 combines with J gene TRBJ1-3; D gene ambiguous. CDR1 SNHLY and CDR2 FYNNEI come from the germline V gene. This CDR3 contains 17 residues. The CDR3 spells CASSEILGLNSRNTIYF. In DNA, the CDR3 is TGTGCCAGCAGTGAGATATTAGGTCTAAACTCTAGAAACACCATATATTTT.

This clonotype was recorded many times. The rearrangement uses TRBV5-1 and TRBJ1-2; D not resolved. Germline V lookup: CDR1 SGHRS, CDR2 YFSETQ. Trimming took off 4 bases at V and 6 bases at J, with 13 bases between the two ends. The CDR3 totals 13 residues. The DNA for the CDR3 is TGCGCCAGCAGCACGGCCCGGCCCCATGGCTACACCTTC. This codes for CASSTARPHGYTF.

This clonotype was counted ten times or more. The chain is built from TRBV7-6 and TRBJ1-2, with TRBD1 matching over 12 bases. The CDR3 spans 16 residues. V lost 5 bases to trimming and J lost 7 bases; unmatched junction nucleotides: 11. CDR1 and CDR2 from the germline V gene are SGHVS and FNYEAQ. The CDR3 DNA sequence: TGTGCCAGCAGCCCGGTCACTCCGGGACAGGGGGCTGGCTACACCTTC. Translation: CASSPVTPGQGAGYTF.

This clonotype appeared many times. CDR3 DNA sequence: TGCAGTGCTAGACTAAAACCCTGGAGGGACACTGAAGCTTTCTTT. Protein sequence: CSARLKPWRDTEAFF. V is TRBV20-1 and J is TRBJ1-1; no clear D. There are 15 residues in the CDR3. Germline loops: CDR1 DFQATT, CDR2 SNEGSKA (reference sequence). V lost 2 bases and J lost 3, with 16 bases in between.

This clonotype showed up many times. The CDR3 spells CASSYLGGNQPQHF. The DNA for the CDR3 is TGTGCCAGCAGTTATTTGGGGGGGAATCAGCCCCAGCATTTT. V gene TRBV6-5 combines with J gene TRBJ1-5, with D tentatively TRBD1 (5 bases). This CDR3 comprises 14 residues. The V gene's germline CDR1 is MNHEY and CDR2 SVGAGI. V lost 3 bases and J lost 4, with 10 bases in between.

CDR3 nucleotide sequence: TGTGCCAGCAGTGCCAGGACAGGGTGGGAGACCCAGTACTTC. It specifies CASSARTGWETQYF. The V gene is TRBV2, the J gene TRBJ2-5, with 8 bases identical to TRBD1. The CDR3 spans 14 residues. V dropped 4 bases and J dropped 5; count of bases not matched to a gene: 6. The V gene's germline CDR1 is SNHLY and CDR2 FYNNEI.

This clonotype was seen ten or more times. The chain joins TRBV4-1 to TRBJ1-1; D might be TRBD1 (6 bases). This CDR3 has 15 residues. Trimming took 0 bases from V and 1 from J, leaving 9 bases between them. In germline, CDR1 is MGHRA, CDR2 YSYEKL. CDR3 DNA: TGCGCCAGCAGCCAAGATTGGGGACAGAACACTGAAGCTTTCTTT. It specifies CASSQDWGQNTEAFF.

This chain joins TRBV11-2 and TRBJ2-2; 11 bases are shared with TRBD1. CDR1 SGHAT and CDR2 FQNNGV come from the germline V gene. This CDR3 has 16 residues. Trimming cost V 4 bases and J 4 bases; bases outside gene matches: 5. CDR3 DNA: TGTGCCAGCAGCTGGGGACAGGGGGGCTTCACCGGGGAGCTGTTTTTT. Translation gives CASSWGQGGFTGELFF.

This clonotype was detected many times. The chain couples TRBV20-1 to TRBJ2-1; D not certain. This CDR3 is 15 amino acids long. Germline CDR1 DFQATT, CDR2 SNEGSKA (reference sequence). Trimming took 3 bases from V and 6 from J, leaving 18 bases between them. CDR3 sequence reads: CSASPASGWINEQFF. The DNA of the CDR3 is TGCAGTGCTAGCCCCGCCTCCGGGTGGATCAATGAGCAGTTCTTC.

This clonotype was found many times. This rearrangement joins TRBV12-3 or TRBV12-4 to TRBJ1-2, with D possibly TRBD1 on 6 matching bases. V shed 4 bases and J shed 4 bases, with 16 bases lying between them. The CDR3 totals 15 residues. In DNA, the CDR3 is TGTGCCAGCAGTTATCTGGGGGCAAGTATCTATGGCTACACCTTC. Its translation is CASSYLGASIYGYTF.

The chain has TRBV15 and TRBJ1-2; D call uncertain. The CDR3 loop spans 13 amino acids. Per germline, CDR1 LNHNV and CDR2 YYDKDF (reference sequence). V lost 2 bases and J 6 bases, leaving 10 bases between the germline ends. CDR3 loop: CATSRSRMDGYTF. The CDR3 bases are TGTGCCACCAGCAGATCCCGGATGGATGGCTACACCTTC. Full variable domain (outside the CDR3, taken from reference TRBV15 and TRBJ1-2): DAMVIQNPRYQVTQFGKPVTLSCSQTLNHNVMYWYQQKSSQAPKLLFHYYDKDFNNEADTPDNFQSRRPNTSFCFLDIRSPGLGDTAMYLCATSRSRMDGYTFGSGTRLTVV.

This clonotype occurred many times. J is TRBJ2-1 and V is TRBV27; D gene ambiguous. V lost 5 bases and J lost 5, with 4 bases in between. The CDR3 covers 11 residues. Looked up from germline, CDR1 is MNHEY and CDR2 is SMNVEV (reference sequence). CDR3 sequence: CASSRHNEQFF. CDR3 DNA: TGTGCCAGCAGTCGCCACAATGAGCAGTTCTTC.

This clonotype was observed many times. The chain is built from TRBV20-1 and TRBJ2-3; 7 positions agree with TRBD2. Trimming removed 8 bases from V and 1 base from J; junction bases left unmatched: 12. In germline, CDR1 is DFQATT, CDR2 SNEGSKA (reference sequence). This CDR3 contains 15 residues. The CDR3 is CSRLDREGGTDTQYF. The CDR3 DNA is TGCAGTCGATTAGATAGGGAGGGCGGCACAGATACGCAGTATTTT.